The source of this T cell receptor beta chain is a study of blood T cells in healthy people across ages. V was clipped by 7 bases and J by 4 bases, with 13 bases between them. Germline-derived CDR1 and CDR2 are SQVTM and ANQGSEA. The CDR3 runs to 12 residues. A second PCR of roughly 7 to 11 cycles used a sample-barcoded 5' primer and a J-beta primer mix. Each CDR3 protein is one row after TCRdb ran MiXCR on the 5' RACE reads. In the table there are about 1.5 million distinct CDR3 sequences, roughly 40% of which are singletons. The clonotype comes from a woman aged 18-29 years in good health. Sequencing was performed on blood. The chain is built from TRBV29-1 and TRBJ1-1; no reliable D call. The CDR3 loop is CSAHRGSTEAFF. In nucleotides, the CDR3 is TGCAGCGCCCACCGAGGGAGCACTGAAGCTTTCTTT. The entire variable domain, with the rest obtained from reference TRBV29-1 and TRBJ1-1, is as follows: SAVISQKPSRDICQRGTSLTIQCQVDSQVTMMFWYRQQPGQSLTLIATANQGSEATYESGFVIDKFPISRPNLTFSTLTVSNMSPEDSSIYLCSAHRGSTEAFFGQGTRLTVV.